The rows below give T cell receptor beta chains drawn from one sample of a study of Ad26.COV2.S vaccination and SARS-CoV-2 variants. Generated by immunoSEQ multiplex PCR, the TCRdb table keeps only in-frame clones and is missing some. The sample shows over 450,000 clones, nearly 90% of them seen only once. The sequences come from peripheral blood, collected in a trial of Ad26.COV2.S vaccine versus placebo. The receptors were sampled from a person aged 18-60 years who received the Ad26.COV2.S COVID-19 vaccine or a placebo. Each CDR3 is given without its conserved first and last residue. A D gene is named only where the DNA matches it firmly. The size of a clone is reported for some rows only, either as once, few or many, or as a class for expanded clones.

V: TRBV18
size: NA
J: TRBJ2-3
D: NA
CDR3: ASSPAAGRTDTQY

V: TRBV5-1
size: NA
J: TRBJ2-2
D: NA
CDR3: ASTSSGELF

V: TRBV23-1
size: NA
J: TRBJ2-4
D: NA
CDR3: ASSQGKGDRRY

V: TRBV11-2
size: NA
J: TRBJ2-5
D: NA
CDR3: ASSSRRGQETQY

V: TRBV28
size: NA
J: TRBJ2-5
D: TRBD2
CDR3: ASSFPGGIKETQY

V: TRBV18
size: NA
J: TRBJ2-5
D: TRBD2
CDR3: ASSPFSGGQETQY

V: TRBV6-5
size: NA
J: TRBJ2-7
D: TRBD2
CDR3: ATARGGHSYEQY

V: TRBV10-1
size: NA
J: TRBJ2-1
D: NA
CDR3: ASSDGLASSEQF

V: TRBV7-2
size: NA
J: TRBJ1-6
D: NA
CDR3: ASSLVTSYNSPLH

V: TRBV2
size: NA
J: TRBJ1-4
D: NA
CDR3: ASSVGVANEKLF

V: TRBV6-4
size: NA
J: TRBJ2-7
D: TRBD1
CDR3: ASSRGQGLSKEQY

V: TRBV12-3/TRBV12-4
size: few
J: TRBJ2-7
D: NA
CDR3: ASSGIIAYEQY

V: TRBV5-1
size: NA
J: TRBJ2-6
D: NA
CDR3: ASSAGLMFSGANVLT

V: TRBV6-6
size: NA
J: TRBJ1-1
D: NA
CDR3: ATTPGSEAF

V: TRBV6-5
size: NA
J: TRBJ2-1
D: NA
CDR3: ASSPPGQRLDEQF

V: TRBV28
size: NA
J: TRBJ2-7
D: NA
CDR3: ASSHTPYEQY

V: TRBV6-2/TRBV6-3
size: NA
J: TRBJ1-2
D: NA
CDR3: ASSYTGVYYGYT

V: TRBV7-9
size: few
J: TRBJ1-5
D: TRBD1
CDR3: ASSAGTDNQPQH

V: TRBV14
size: NA
J: TRBJ2-7
D: NA
CDR3: ASSQGYAGSSYEQY

V: TRBV7-2
size: few
J: TRBJ1-6
D: NA
CDR3: ASSFRPSSYNSPLH

V: TRBV2
size: once
J: TRBJ1-3
D: NA
CDR3: ASSEISGNTIY

V: TRBV7-3
size: NA
J: TRBJ2-3
D: NA
CDR3: ASSLIGPDTQY

V: TRBV7-2
size: NA
J: TRBJ1-1
D: NA
CDR3: ASSLSGIPNTEAF

V: TRBV7-9
size: NA
J: TRBJ1-5
D: NA
CDR3: ASSLEMQRRGSNQPQH

V: TRBV28
size: NA
J: TRBJ2-7
D: TRBD2
CDR3: ASSLGGAGDYEQY

V: TRBV28
size: NA
J: TRBJ1-5
D: TRBD1
CDR3: ASSGPGQANQPQH

V: TRBV6-5
size: NA
J: TRBJ2-3
D: TRBD1
CDR3: ASSYARGLADTQY

V: TRBV18
size: NA
J: TRBJ2-2
D: NA
CDR3: ASSPPNTGELF

V: TRBV6-5
size: NA
J: TRBJ1-1
D: NA
CDR3: ASSSLGVNTEAF

V: TRBV7-9
size: NA
J: TRBJ2-1
D: NA
CDR3: ASSRPGWRSSYNEQF

V: TRBV4-3
size: NA
J: TRBJ2-3
D: TRBD1
CDR3: ASSQDILGQGRSDTQY

V: TRBV18
size: NA
J: TRBJ1-1
D: TRBD1
CDR3: ASSKQGDTEAF

V: TRBV10-3
size: NA
J: TRBJ2-7
D: NA
CDR3: AISESTYEQY

V: TRBV5-1
size: NA
J: TRBJ2-1
D: NA
CDR3: ASSRGVGYSLNEQF

V: TRBV7-9
size: NA
J: TRBJ2-2
D: TRBD1
CDR3: ASSPGSGTGGTGELF

V: TRBV5-1
size: NA
J: TRBJ2-3
D: TRBD1
CDR3: ASSLRTGAGTDTQY

V: TRBV16
size: NA
J: TRBJ2-7
D: NA
CDR3: ASSPTYSRGTYEQY

V: TRBV7-9
size: once
J: TRBJ1-4
D: NA
CDR3: ASSSGGGDEKLF

V: TRBV7-9
size: NA
J: TRBJ2-2
D: NA
CDR3: ASSLGRDPQQLF

V: TRBV6-2/TRBV6-3
size: NA
J: TRBJ1-2
D: NA
CDR3: ASSYLSGSGYT

V: TRBV2
size: NA
J: TRBJ1-5
D: TRBD1
CDR3: ASSIQGLGNQPQH

V: TRBV5-4
size: once
J: TRBJ2-3
D: TRBD2
CDR3: ASSLLGLAGGTDTQY

V: TRBV27
size: NA
J: TRBJ1-2
D: NA
CDR3: ASSLYPENYGYT

V: TRBV4-3
size: NA
J: TRBJ1-4
D: NA
CDR3: ASSHQSLQGGPNEKLF

V: TRBV5-1
size: NA
J: TRBJ2-5
D: NA
CDR3: ASSWGPGSEETQY

V: TRBV6-5
size: NA
J: TRBJ1-2
D: NA
CDR3: ASNRGFYNYGYT

V: TRBV19
size: NA
J: TRBJ1-2
D: NA
CDR3: ASSIWGPYGYT

V: TRBV15
size: NA
J: TRBJ2-1
D: TRBD1
CDR3: ATNPGQGYNEQF

V: TRBV7-3
size: NA
J: TRBJ2-2
D: TRBD2
CDR3: ASSFIGTINPGELF

V: TRBV4-3
size: NA
J: TRBJ1-1
D: NA
CDR3: ASSQDSSSTEAF

V: TRBV5-6
size: NA
J: TRBJ2-7
D: TRBD1
CDR3: ASSSWTGPHEQY

V: TRBV7-8
size: NA
J: TRBJ2-7
D: TRBD1
CDR3: ASSSLSPTGVVNEQY

V: TRBV24-1
size: NA
J: TRBJ1-2
D: TRBD1
CDR3: ATSGPRTGGKDYGYT

V: TRBV6-5
size: NA
J: TRBJ2-3
D: TRBD2
CDR3: ASVSGGGRGDTQY

V: TRBV9
size: NA
J: TRBJ2-3
D: NA
CDR3: ASSLEFGTQRDTQY

V: TRBV3-1/TRBV3-2
size: NA
J: TRBJ1-2
D: NA
CDR3: ASSQGISYGYT

V: TRBV20-1
size: NA
J: TRBJ2-7
D: NA
CDR3: SASSASRVYEQY